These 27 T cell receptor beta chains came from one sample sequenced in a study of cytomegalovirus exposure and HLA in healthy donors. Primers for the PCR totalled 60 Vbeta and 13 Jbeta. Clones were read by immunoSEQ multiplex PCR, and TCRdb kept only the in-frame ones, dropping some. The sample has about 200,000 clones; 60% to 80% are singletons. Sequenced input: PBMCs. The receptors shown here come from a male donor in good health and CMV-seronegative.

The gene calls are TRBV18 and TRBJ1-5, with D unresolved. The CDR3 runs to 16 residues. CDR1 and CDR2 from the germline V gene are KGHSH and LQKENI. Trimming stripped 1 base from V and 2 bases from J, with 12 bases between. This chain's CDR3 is CASSPLGGWGNQPQHF. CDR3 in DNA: TGTGCCAGCTCACCACTCGGAGGTTGGGGCAATCAGCCCCAGCATTTT.

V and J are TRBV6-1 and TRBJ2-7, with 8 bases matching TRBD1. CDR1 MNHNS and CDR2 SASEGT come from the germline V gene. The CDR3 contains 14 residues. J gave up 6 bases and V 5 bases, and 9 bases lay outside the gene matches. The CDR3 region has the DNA TGTGCCAGCAGTCAAGACAGGGGCATAGGCGAGCAGTACTTC. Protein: CASSQDRGIGEQYF.

The CDR3 bases are TGTGCCAGTAGTACCGGTGCTAGCCGGACTAGAAGCGTATCGAACACCGGGGAGCTGTTTTTT. Translating it yields CASSTGASRTRSVSNTGELFF. This chain connects TRBV19 to TRBJ2-2; 7 bases fit TRBD2. This CDR3 comprises 21 residues. The ends lost 4 bases at V and 0 bases at J; junction bases unmatched: 20. Germline V CDR1 and CDR2: LNHDA, SQIVND (reference sequence).

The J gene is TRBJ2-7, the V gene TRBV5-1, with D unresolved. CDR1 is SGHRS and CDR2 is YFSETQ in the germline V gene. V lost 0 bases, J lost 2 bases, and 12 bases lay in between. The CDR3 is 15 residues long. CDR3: CASSLGASLAYEQYF. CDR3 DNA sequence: TGCGCCAGCAGCTTGGGTGCGAGCCTGGCCTACGAGCAGTACTTC. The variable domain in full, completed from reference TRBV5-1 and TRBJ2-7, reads KAGVTQTPRYLIKTRGQQVTLSCSPISGHRSVSWYQQTPGQGLQFLFEYFSETQRNKGNFPGRFSGRQFSNSRSEMNVSTLELGDSALYLCASSLGASLAYEQYFGPGTRLTVT.

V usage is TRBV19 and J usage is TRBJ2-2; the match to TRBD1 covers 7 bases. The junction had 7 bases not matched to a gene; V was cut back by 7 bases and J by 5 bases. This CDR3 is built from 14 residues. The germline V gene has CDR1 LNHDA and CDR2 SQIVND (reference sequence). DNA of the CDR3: TGTGCCAGTACGGATGAGACAGGGACCGGGGAGCTGTTTTTT. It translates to CASTDETGTGELFF.

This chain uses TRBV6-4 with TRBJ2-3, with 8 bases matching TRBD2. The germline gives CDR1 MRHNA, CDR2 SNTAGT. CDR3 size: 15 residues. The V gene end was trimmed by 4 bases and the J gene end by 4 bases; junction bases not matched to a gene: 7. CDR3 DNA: TGTGCCAGCAGTGGCAGCGGGGGAGCCGCAGATACGCAGTATTTT. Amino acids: CASSGSGGAADTQYF.

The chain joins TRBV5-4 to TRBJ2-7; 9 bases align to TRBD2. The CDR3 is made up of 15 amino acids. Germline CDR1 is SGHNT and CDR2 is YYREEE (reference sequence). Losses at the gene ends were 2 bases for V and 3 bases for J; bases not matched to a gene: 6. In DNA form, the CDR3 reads TGTGCCAGCAGCTTACTACTAGCGGGCAACTACGAGCAGTACTTC. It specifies CASSLLLAGNYEQYF. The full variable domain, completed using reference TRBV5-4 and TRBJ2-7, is ETGVTQSPTHLIKTRGQQVTLRCSSQSGHNTVSWYQQALGQGPQFIFQYYREEENGRGNFPPRFSGLQFPNYSSELNVNALELDDSALYLCASSLLLAGNYEQYFGPGTRLTVT.

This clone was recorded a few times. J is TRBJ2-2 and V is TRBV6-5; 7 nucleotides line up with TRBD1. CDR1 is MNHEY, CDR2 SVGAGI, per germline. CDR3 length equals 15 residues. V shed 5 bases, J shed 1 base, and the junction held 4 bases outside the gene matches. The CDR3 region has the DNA TGTGCCAGCAGTATGGACAGGAGGAACACCGGGGAGCTGTTTTTT. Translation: CASSMDRRNTGELFF.

The CDR3: CAWSPSASGGYEQYF. DNA for the CDR3: TGTGCCTGGAGCCCTTCCGCGAGCGGGGGCTACGAGCAGTACTTC. The chain is built from TRBV30 and TRBJ2-7, with 8 bases identical to TRBD2. This CDR3 has 15 amino acids. Germline CDR1 and CDR2: GTSNPN and SVGIG (reference sequence). Trimming at V came to 3 bases and at J to 3 bases, leaving 10 bases not matched to a gene.

The CDR3 protein is CASSDGGSGANVLTF. For the CDR3, the DNA is TGTGCCAGCAGTGACGGAGGCTCTGGGGCCAACGTCCTGACTTTC. The J gene is TRBJ2-6, the V gene TRBV25-1; a possible D gene is TRBD2 (5 bases). The germline V and J ends were trimmed by 3 bases and 0 bases, with 6 bases remaining between them. Germline V gene data show CDR1 as MGHDK and CDR2 as SYGVNS. The CDR3 contains 15 residues. Supplemented by reference TRBV25-1 and TRBJ2-6, the full variable domain reads EADIYQTPRYLVIGTGKKITLECSQTMGHDKMYWYQQDPGMELHLIHYSYGVNSTEKGDLSSESTVSRIRTEHFPLTLESARPSHTSQYLCASSDGGSGANVLTFGAGSRLTVL.

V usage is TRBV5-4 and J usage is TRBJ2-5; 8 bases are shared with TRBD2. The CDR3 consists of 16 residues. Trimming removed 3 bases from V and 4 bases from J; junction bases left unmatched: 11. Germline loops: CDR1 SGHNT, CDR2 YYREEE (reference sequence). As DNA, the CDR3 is TGTGCCAGCAGCTACCCCGGGGGGGGCGCAGGAGAGACCCAGTACTTC. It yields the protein CASSYPGGGAGETQYF.

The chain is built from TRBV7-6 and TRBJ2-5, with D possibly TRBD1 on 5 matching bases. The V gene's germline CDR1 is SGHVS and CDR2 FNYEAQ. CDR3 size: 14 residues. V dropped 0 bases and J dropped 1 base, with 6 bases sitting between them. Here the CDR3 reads CASSLAGAQETQYF. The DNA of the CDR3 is TGTGCCAGCAGCTTAGCAGGGGCCCAAGAGACCCAGTACTTC.

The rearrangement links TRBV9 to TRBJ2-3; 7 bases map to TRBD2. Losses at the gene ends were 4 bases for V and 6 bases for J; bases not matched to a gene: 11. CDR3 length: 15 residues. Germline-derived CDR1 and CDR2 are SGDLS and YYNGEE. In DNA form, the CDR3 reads TGTGCCAGCAGCCCCCGAGCGGGGTTTGGGGATACGCAGTATTTT. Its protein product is CASSPRAGFGDTQYF.

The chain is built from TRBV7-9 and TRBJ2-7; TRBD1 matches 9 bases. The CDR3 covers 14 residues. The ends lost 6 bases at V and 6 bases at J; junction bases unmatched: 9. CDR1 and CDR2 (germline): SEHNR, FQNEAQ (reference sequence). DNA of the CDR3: TGTGCCAGCAGTATGACAGGGGGAAAGAGCGAGCAGTACTTC. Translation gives CASSMTGGKSEQYF.

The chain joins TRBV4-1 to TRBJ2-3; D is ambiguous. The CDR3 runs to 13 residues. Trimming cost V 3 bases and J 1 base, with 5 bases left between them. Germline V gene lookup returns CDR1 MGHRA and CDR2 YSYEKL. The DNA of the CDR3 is TGCGCCAGCAGCCAGCAGGGCACAGATACGCAGTATTTT. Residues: CASSQQGTDTQYF.

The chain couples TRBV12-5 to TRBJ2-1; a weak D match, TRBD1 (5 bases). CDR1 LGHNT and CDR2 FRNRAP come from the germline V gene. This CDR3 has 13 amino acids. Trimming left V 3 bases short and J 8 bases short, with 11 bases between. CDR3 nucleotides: TGTGCTAGTGGTTTAGGTAAGGGGTATGAGCAGTTCTTC. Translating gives CASGLGKGYEQFF.

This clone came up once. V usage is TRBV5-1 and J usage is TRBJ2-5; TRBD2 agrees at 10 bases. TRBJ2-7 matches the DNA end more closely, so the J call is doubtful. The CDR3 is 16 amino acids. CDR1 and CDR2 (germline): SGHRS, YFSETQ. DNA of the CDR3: TGCGCCAGCAGCGGAGGCAGCGGGAGGGGGGACTACGAGCAGTACTTC. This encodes CASSGGSGRGDYEQYF.

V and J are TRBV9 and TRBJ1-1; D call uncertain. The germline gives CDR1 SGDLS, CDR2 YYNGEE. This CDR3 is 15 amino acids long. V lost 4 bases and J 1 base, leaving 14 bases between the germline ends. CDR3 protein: CASSHFGGGNTEAFF. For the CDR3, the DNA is TGTGCCAGCAGCCACTTTGGCGGAGGGAACACTGAAGCTTTCTTT.

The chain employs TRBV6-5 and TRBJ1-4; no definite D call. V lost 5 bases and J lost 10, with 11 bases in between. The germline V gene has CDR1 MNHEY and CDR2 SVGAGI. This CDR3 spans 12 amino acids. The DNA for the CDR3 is TGTGCCAGCAGTGATACCGGAGGAAAACTGTTTTTT. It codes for CASSDTGGKLFF.

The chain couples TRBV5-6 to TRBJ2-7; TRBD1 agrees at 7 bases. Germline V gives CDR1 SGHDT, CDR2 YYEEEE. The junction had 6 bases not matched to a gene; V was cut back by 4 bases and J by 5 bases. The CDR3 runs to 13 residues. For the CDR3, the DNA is TGTGCCAGCAGCGAGCAGGGGGTTGACGAGCAGTACTTC. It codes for CASSEQGVDEQYF.

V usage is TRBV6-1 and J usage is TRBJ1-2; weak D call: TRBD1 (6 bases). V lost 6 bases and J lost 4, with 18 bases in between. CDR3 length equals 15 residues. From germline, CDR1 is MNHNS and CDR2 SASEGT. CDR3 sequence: CASRTGGANSYGYTF. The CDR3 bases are TGTGCCAGCAGAACGGGGGGGGCTAATAGCTATGGCTACACCTTC.

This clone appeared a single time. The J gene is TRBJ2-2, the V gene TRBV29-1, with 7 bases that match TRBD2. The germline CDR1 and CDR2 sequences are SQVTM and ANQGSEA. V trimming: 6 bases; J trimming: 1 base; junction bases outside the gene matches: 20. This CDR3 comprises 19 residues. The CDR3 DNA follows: TGCAGCGTCCGTAGGGGCCCCGCAACGGGACTACAGAACACCGGGGAGCTGTTTTTT. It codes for CSVRRGPATGLQNTGELFF.

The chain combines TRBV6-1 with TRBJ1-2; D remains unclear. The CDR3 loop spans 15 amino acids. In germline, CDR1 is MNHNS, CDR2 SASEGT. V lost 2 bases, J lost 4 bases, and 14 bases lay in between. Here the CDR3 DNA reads TGTGCCAGCAGTGAACCTGGTGAAGCGGTCTATGGCTACACCTTC. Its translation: CASSEPGEAVYGYTF.

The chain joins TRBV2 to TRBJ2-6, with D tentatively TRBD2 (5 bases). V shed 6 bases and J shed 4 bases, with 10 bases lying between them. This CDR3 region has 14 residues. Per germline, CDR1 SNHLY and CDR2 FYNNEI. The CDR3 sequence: CASRRALGANVLTF. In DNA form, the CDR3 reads TGTGCCAGCAGGCGGGCGCTAGGGGCCAACGTCCTGACTTTC.

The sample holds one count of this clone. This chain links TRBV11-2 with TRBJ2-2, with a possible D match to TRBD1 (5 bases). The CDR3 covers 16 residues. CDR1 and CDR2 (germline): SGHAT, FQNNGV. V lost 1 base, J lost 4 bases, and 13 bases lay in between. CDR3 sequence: CASSLVPGMSTGELFF. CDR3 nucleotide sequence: TGTGCCAGCAGCTTAGTTCCAGGGATGAGCACCGGGGAGCTGTTTTTT.

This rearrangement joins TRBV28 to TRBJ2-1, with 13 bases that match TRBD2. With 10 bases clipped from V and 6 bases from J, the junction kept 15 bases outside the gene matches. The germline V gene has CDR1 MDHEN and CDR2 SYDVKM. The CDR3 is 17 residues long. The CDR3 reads CATLGLVGLAGVNEQFF. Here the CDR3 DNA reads TGTGCCACTTTAGGTCTCGTCGGACTAGCGGGGGTCAATGAGCAGTTCTTC.

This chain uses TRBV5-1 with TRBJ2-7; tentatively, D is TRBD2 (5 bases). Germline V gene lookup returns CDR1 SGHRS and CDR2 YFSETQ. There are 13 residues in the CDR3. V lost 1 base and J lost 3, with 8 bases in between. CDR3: CASSLTRSYEQYF. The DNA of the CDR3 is TGCGCCAGCAGCTTGACTAGAAGCTACGAGCAGTACTTC.